Given below is one T cell receptor beta chain in context. What it recognizes is unknown. The V end lost 0 bases, the J end lost 4 bases, and 13 bases lay between the germline ends. The CDR3 is 14 amino acids. Per the germline V gene, CDR1 is SQVTM and CDR2 is ANQGSEA. Produced via immunoSEQ multiplex PCR; TCRdb's table is partial and in-frame only. The sample gives over 100,000 clones, more than 85% of which show up once; roughly 2.3% is in the top ten. This sample is part of a study of T cell responses to AZD1222 COVID-19 vaccine. Study-wide findings and caveats: Reportedly, close to half of spike-specific TCRs are directed against unmutated variant regions.

This sequence originates from an adult in good health. The chain is built from TRBV29-1 and TRBJ2-7, with a weak D call TRBD2 (6 bases). The sample was peripheral blood, taken on day 0 of AZD1222 vaccination. CDR3 bases: TGCAGCGTTGAAGATTCAGTGGGGGGTTACGAGCAGTACTTC. It codes for CSVEDSVGGYEQYF.